This T cell receptor (beta chain) was sequenced during a study of Ad26.COV2.S vaccination and SARS-CoV-2 variants. Study-level information: The trial was COV1001 and the donor's arm was Ad26.COV2.S. Study-level points and caveats: Possible underestimation of total T cell responses by the TCR breadth and depth analyses was noted. Greater spike-specific TCR breadth was seen in vaccine recipients than in placebo recipients.

The treatment is: 15 to 20 received Ad26.COV2.S at low or high dose, single or two shots; five or six received placebo; per-sample allocation not given. Sampling took place 63 days after the first vaccine or placebo injection. In the vaccine, an Ad26 vector expressed the SARS-CoV-2 spike of the Wuhan strain. Data came from immunoSEQ multiplex PCR; TCRdb stores just in-frame clones and leaves some out. The sample includes some 480,000 clones, approximately 90% of them seen just once. Comment on this clone: The antigen remains unidentified.

Trimming removed 4 bases from V and 4 bases from J; junction bases left unmatched: 7. The germline V gene encodes CDR1 SGHTA and CDR2 FQGNSA. This CDR3 spans 14 amino acids. The clonotype comes from a person between 18 and 65 years old who received the Ad26.COV2.S COVID-19 vaccine or a placebo. The specimen was peripheral blood, collected in a trial of Ad26.COV2.S vaccine versus placebo. The V gene is TRBV7-2, the J gene TRBJ2-7; the match to TRBD1 covers 7 bases. CDR3 sequence (DNA): TGTGCCAGCAGCTCCCCCGACAGGGCTTACGAGCAGTACTTC. It specifies CASSSPDRAYEQYF.